Judged by abundance, the clone carrying this T cell receptor beta chain is medium-sized. The sample originates from a study of spatial heterogeneity in lung cancer. On the study more broadly: The authors sequenced available follow-up PBMC samples, taken a median of around 2 years after resection. The study consistently detected more beta-chain than alpha-chain sequences.

TCRdb passed the 5' RACE reads through MiXCR, listing each CDR3 protein once. The sample has 15,000 to 20,000 distinct CDR3 sequences, about a fifth seen once. The CDR3 has 15 residues. Per germline, CDR1 SGHKS and CDR2 YYEKEE (reference sequence). The V end was cut by 2 bases, the J end by 2 bases, with 14 bases between. Time point noted: blood at routine non-recurrence follow-up after resection. This chain joins TRBV5-5 and TRBJ2-7; D is possibly TRBD1 (6 bases). This receptor was taken from a male donor with early-stage non-small cell lung cancer. Sequenced here: PBMCs, sampled at follow-up. The CDR3 reads CASSFSGVLTYEQYF. The CDR3 region has the DNA TGTGCCAGCAGCTTTTCAGGGGTTCTTACCTACGAGCAGTACTTC.